This entry lists 30 T cell receptor beta chains sequenced from one sample in a study of T cells in Graves' hyperthyroidism and ophthalmopathy. Researchers amplified the TCR beta CDR3 regions from RNA transcripts. The study used the HTBI primer set for a first-round RT-PCR of the TCR CDR3. MiXCR, run by TCRdb on the multiplex PCR reads, gives a single entry per CDR3 protein. The top ten clones hold about 8% of a sample with 450,000 to 700,000 distinct CDR3 sequences, about 43% of them seen once. The specimen sequenced was peripheral blood or thyroid tissue (not recorded which). The receptors derive from a woman aged 18-29 years with Graves' hyperthyroidism.

This clonotype was seen ten or more times. This chain joins TRBV3-1 and TRBJ1-6; D may be TRBD1 (5 bases). V lost 0 bases and J lost 9, with 15 bases in between. Germline V lookup: CDR1 LGHDT, CDR2 YNNKEL (reference sequence). The CDR3 is 16 amino acids. CDR3 region: CASSQDRGTRGSPLHF. CDR3 coding DNA: TGTGCCAGCAGCCAAGATCGGGGGACGCGAGGTTCACCCCTCCACTTT.

The table lists this clonotype with many counts. The chain links TRBV20-1 to TRBJ2-7; 12 bases are shared with TRBD2. After removal of 2 bases from V and 2 bases from J, the junction contained 4 bases not matched to a gene. Germline V gene data show CDR1 as DFQATT and CDR2 as SNEGSKA (reference sequence). This CDR3 is 15 amino acids long. This CDR3 is CSARKTSGGPYEQYF. The CDR3 nucleotides are TGCAGTGCTAGAAAGACTAGCGGGGGTCCCTACGAGCAGTACTTC.

This clonotype was seen at least ten times. The chain couples TRBV6-1 to TRBJ2-2; 8 bases align to TRBD1. Trimming cost V 3 bases and J 6 bases; bases outside gene matches: 6. Per germline, CDR1 MNHNS and CDR2 SASEGT. The CDR3 consists of 15 residues. CDR3 loop: CASSDGTGFAGELFF. CDR3 DNA: TGTGCCAGCAGTGACGGGACAGGTTTCGCCGGGGAGCTGTTTTTT.

This clonotype was observed many times. J is TRBJ1-1 and V is TRBV20-1; D is uncertain. The V gene lost 3 bases and the J gene lost 0 bases, with 11 bases spanning the gap. Germline CDR1 reads DFQATT; CDR2 reads SNEGSKA (reference sequence). The CDR3 spans 14 residues. The CDR3 region has the DNA TGCAGTGCTAGTCGGGCAGGTATGAACACTGAAGCTTTCTTT. Translating gives CSASRAGMNTEAFF.

A remark on this clonotype: Mismatch with germline at one junction end may stem from a read error. The CDR3 DNA sequence: TGCGCCAGCAGCCAAGGTGGTGGCAGCGGGAGGCACACCGGGGAGCTGTTTTTT. Translated: CASSQGGGSGRHTGELFF. The chain joins TRBV7-3 to TRBJ2-2; 9 nucleotides agree with TRBD2. The CDR3 runs 18 residues. Per germline, CDR1 SGHTA and CDR2 FQGTGA.

The gene calls are TRBV12-5 and TRBJ2-2; TRBD2 matches 9 bases. CDR1 and CDR2 from the germline V gene are LGHNT and FRNRAP. V was clipped by 3 bases and J by 0 bases; unmatched bases: 8. This CDR3 region has 18 residues. The chain's CDR3 is CASGFKGLAGPNTGELFF. DNA for the CDR3: TGTGCTAGTGGTTTTAAAGGCCTAGCGGGACCGAACACCGGGGAGCTGTTTTTT.

The V gene is TRBV7-9, the J gene TRBJ2-5; TRBD1 agrees at 8 bases. Unmatched junction bases numbered 20, after V lost 6 bases and J lost 5 bases. The CDR3 contains 18 residues. Germline V gives CDR1 SEHNR, CDR2 FQNEAQ (reference sequence). The CDR3 DNA reads TGTGCCAGCAGTTCACCCCCACCAGGACAGGGAGAGGTGGAGACCCAGTACTTC. Protein sequence: CASSSPPPGQGEVETQYF. Filled out from reference TRBV7-9 and TRBJ2-5, the complete variable domain reads DTGVSQNPRHKITKRGQNVTFRCDPISEHNRLYWYRQTLGQGPEFLTYFQNEAQLEKSRLLSDRFSAERPKGSFSTLEIQRTEQGDSAMYLCASSSPPPGQGEVETQYFGPGTRLLVL.

This clonotype was observed many times. This chain uses TRBV13 with TRBJ2-5, with D possibly TRBD2 on 6 matching bases. The V gene's germline CDR1 is PRHDT and CDR2 FYEKMQ (reference sequence). Trimming removed 5 bases from V and 5 bases from J, with 12 bases in between. The CDR3 runs 13 residues. The CDR3 protein is CASSPLEGETQYF. The DNA of the CDR3 is TGTGCCAGCAGCCCCTTGGAGGGGGAGACCCAGTACTTC. The whole variable domain, filled in from reference TRBV13 and TRBJ2-5, reads AAGVIQSPRHLIKEKRETATLKCYPIPRHDTVYWYQQGPGQDPQFLISFYEKMQSDKGSIPDRFSAQQFSDYHSELNMSSLELGDSALYFCASSPLEGETQYFGPGTRLLVL.

This clonotype appeared many times. This rearrangement joins TRBV7-2 to TRBJ2-5, with D possibly matching TRBD2 (5 bases). CDR1 SGHTA and CDR2 FQGNSA come from the germline V gene. Between the trimmed V and J ends, which lost 5 bases and 5 bases, there was a span of 12 bases. This CDR3 has 13 residues. DNA for the CDR3: TGTGCCAGCAGCCCCGGGGTCCGGGAGACCCAGTACTTC. Translating it yields CASSPGVRETQYF.

The CDR3 reads CSSGSGQGAGEQYF. The CDR3 DNA reads as TGCAGCTCCGGATCGGGGCAGGGGGCCGGCGAGCAGTACTTC. The J gene is TRBJ2-7, the V gene TRBV29-1; TRBD1 matches at 8 bases. The CDR3 contains 14 residues. The ends lost 8 bases at V and 6 bases at J; junction bases unmatched: 15. Germline loops: CDR1 SQVTM, CDR2 ANQGSEA.

This clonotype was counted a single time. J is TRBJ1-2 and V is TRBV20-1; no reliable D call. Germline V lookup: CDR1 DFQATT, CDR2 SNEGSKA (reference sequence). Trimming pared 5 bases from V and 7 bases from J, leaving 8 bases between. This CDR3 is 10 amino acids long. CDR3 sequence: CSASEAGYTF. Written as DNA, the CDR3 is TGCAGTGCTTCGGAGGCTGGCTACACCTTC.

Ten or more counts support this clonotype. This rearrangement joins TRBV18 to TRBJ1-6; 7 nucleotides line up with TRBD1. CDR1 and CDR2 (germline): KGHSH, LQKENI. The CDR3 sequence is 15 residues long. V shed 2 bases, J shed 10 bases, and the junction held 8 bases outside the gene matches. The DNA for the CDR3 is TGTGCCAGCTCACCAACAGGGGATTCAGGATCACCCCTCCACTTT. Residues: CASSPTGDSGSPLHF.

This clonotype was recorded at least ten times. The chain joins TRBV20-1 to TRBJ1-3, with D hard to call. V was pared by 0 bases and J by 3 bases, with 6 bases between. Germline V gives CDR1 DFQATT, CDR2 SNEGSKA (reference sequence). The CDR3 covers 13 residues. The CDR3 loop is CSAREGIGNTIYF. Here the CDR3 DNA reads TGCAGTGCTAGAGAGGGTATTGGAAACACCATATATTTT.

This chain connects TRBV7-3 to TRBJ2-1; D is ambiguous. This CDR3 is built from 15 residues. Germline CDR1 reads SGHTA; CDR2 reads FQGTGA. Deletions cut 1 base from V and 8 bases from J, with 15 bases between. The CDR3 is CASSLMLATVDEQFF. For the CDR3, the DNA is TGTGCCAGCAGCTTAATGCTCGCGACTGTGGATGAGCAGTTCTTC.

CDR3: CASRSGTGRAGELFF. The CDR3 DNA reads as TGTGCCAGCAGGTCCGGGACAGGGCGCGCCGGGGAGCTGTTTTTT. J is TRBJ2-2 and V is TRBV2; 9 bases are a match to TRBD1. Germline V gene sequence: CDR1 SNHLY, CDR2 FYNNEI. This CDR3 is 15 amino acids long. V was clipped by 6 bases and J by 6 bases; unmatched bases: 8.

This clonotype was counted at least ten times. The gene calls are TRBV7-9 and TRBJ2-5, with 9 bases that match TRBD2. CDR1 and CDR2 from the germline V gene are SEHNR and FQNEAQ (reference sequence). This CDR3 comprises 16 residues. V gave up 1 base and J gave up 0 bases; unmatched junction bases: 3. The CDR3 bases are TGTGCCAGCAGCTTAGGGGCTAGCGGGGACCAAGAGACCCAGTACTTC. Amino acids: CASSLGASGDQETQYF.

In its sample, this clonotype was seen many times. The rearrangement joins TRBV28 to TRBJ1-2; D might be TRBD1 (6 bases). The germline gives CDR1 MDHEN, CDR2 SYDVKM. The CDR3 spans 15 residues. V shed 5 bases and J shed 3 bases, with 16 bases lying between them. Here the CDR3 reads CASSTSLDRDYGYTF. Here the CDR3 DNA reads TGTGCCAGCAGTACATCCTTGGACAGAGACTATGGCTACACCTTC.

This clonotype has ten or more counts. The chain has TRBV13 and TRBJ2-2; D may be TRBD2 (5 bases). The CDR3 is made up of 14 amino acids. V was clipped by 1 base and J by 5 bases, with 8 bases between them. The germline V gene has CDR1 PRHDT and CDR2 FYEKMQ (reference sequence). Here the CDR3 DNA reads TGTGCCAGCAGCTTAGTATCGGGGACCGGGGAGCTGTTTTTT. Its translation is CASSLVSGTGELFF. The full variable domain, rest sourced from reference TRBV13 and TRBJ2-2, is AAGVIQSPRHLIKEKRETATLKCYPIPRHDTVYWYQQGPGQDPQFLISFYEKMQSDKGSIPDRFSAQQFSDYHSELNMSSLELGDSALYFCASSLVSGTGELFFGEGSRLTVL.

This clonotype was detected ten times or more. This sequence joins TRBV11-1 and TRBJ1-4; D is unresolved. With 5 bases removed from V and 7 bases from J, the gap between germline ends came to 14 bases. The CDR3 sequence is 14 residues long. Per the germline V gene, CDR1 is SGHAT and CDR2 is FQDESV (reference sequence). CDR3 DNA: TGTGCCAGCAGCCTCTTGGACCTCCCTGAAAAACTGTTTTTT. This codes for CASSLLDLPEKLFF. The full variable domain, with the rest looked up from reference TRBV11-1 and TRBJ1-4, is EAEVAQSPRYKITEKSQAVAFWCDPISGHATLYWYRQILGQGPELLVQFQDESVVDDSQLPKDRFSAERLKGVDSTLKIQPAELGDSAMYLCASSLLDLPEKLFFGSGTQLSVL.

This clonotype was observed at least ten times. The V call is TRBV24-1, the J call TRBJ1-2; 10 bases map to TRBD1. The CDR3 contains 16 residues. The germline CDR1 and CDR2 sequences are KGHDR and SFDVKD. The ends lost 3 bases at V and 6 bases at J; junction bases unmatched: 9. The CDR3 region has the DNA TGTGCCACCAGTGATCCCCGGACAGGGGGTACGAATGGCTACACCTTC. It is translated as CATSDPRTGGTNGYTF.

The table lists this clonotype with many counts. The J gene is TRBJ1-1, the V gene TRBV2, with D unclear. V was clipped by 6 bases and J by 11 bases, with 10 bases between them. CDR3 length: 10 amino acids. From germline, CDR1 is SNHLY and CDR2 FYNNEI. The CDR3 region is CASRGGVAFF. DNA of the CDR3: TGTGCCAGCAGGGGTGGGGTCGCTTTCTTT.

This clonotype was seen ten or more times. The chain couples TRBV12-3 or TRBV12-4 to TRBJ2-6; no firm D call. The CDR3 contains 19 residues. V lost 3 bases and J 0 bases, leaving 18 bases between the germline ends. The CDR3 sequence is CASSLVVQINSSGANVLTF. The DNA for the CDR3 is TGTGCCAGCAGTTTGGTGGTACAGATAAACTCCTCTGGGGCCAACGTCCTGACTTTC.

In DNA form, the CDR3 reads TGTGCCAGCAGCTTAGGGATAAACACCATATATTTT. Amino acid sequence: CASSLGINTIYF. The genes are TRBV7-2 and TRBJ1-3, with D unclear. Germline assignment: CDR1 SGHTA and CDR2 FQGNSA. The length of the CDR3 is 12 residues. V gave up 1 base and J gave up 6 bases, with 4 bases separating them. The full variable domain, completed using reference TRBV7-2 and TRBJ1-3, is GAGVSQSPSNKVTEKGKDVELRCDPISGHTALYWYRQSLGQGLEFLIYFQGNSAPDKSGLPSDRFSAERTGGSVSTLTIQRTQQEDSAVYLCASSLGINTIYFGEGSWLTVV.

The chain couples TRBV10-3 to TRBJ1-1; D not resolved. The CDR3 loop spans 17 amino acids. Trimming stripped 4 bases from V and 4 bases from J, with 22 bases between. Per germline, CDR1 ENHRY and CDR2 SYGVKD. The CDR3 here is CAISALGATGFSTEAFF. CDR3 sequence (DNA): TGTGCCATCAGTGCACTCGGCGCGACGGGTTTTAGCACTGAAGCTTTCTTT.

V usage is TRBV7-2 and J usage is TRBJ1-4; tentatively, D is TRBD1 (6 bases). The CDR3 totals 15 residues. The V gene's germline CDR1 is SGHTA and CDR2 FQGNSA. V was cut by 5 bases and J by 6 bases, with 16 bases left in between. Here the CDR3 DNA reads TGTGCCAGCAGCAGGGGGGACTCAATTTATGAAAAACTGTTTTTT. Its translation is CASSRGDSIYEKLFF.

At least ten counts were recorded for this clonotype. This sequence joins TRBV12-3 or TRBV12-4 and TRBJ2-7; D might be TRBD1 (6 bases). The CDR3 consists of 14 residues. The V and J ends lost 2 bases and 5 bases respectively, with 13 bases between them. CDR3 amino acids: CASSLLGALDEQYF. CDR3 DNA sequence: TGTGCCAGCAGTTTATTGGGGGCCTTGGACGAGCAGTACTTC.

The V gene is TRBV29-1, the J gene TRBJ2-7; 8 positions agree with TRBD1. Germline CDR1 and CDR2: SQVTM and ANQGSEA. This CDR3 has 13 residues. The CDR3 loop reads CSLTDRVSYEQYF. CDR3 DNA: TGCAGTCTTACGGACAGGGTCTCCTACGAGCAGTACTTC.

This clonotype showed up just once. V is TRBV5-4 and J is TRBJ2-7; the match to TRBD1 covers 8 bases. CDR3 length equals 15 residues. After removal of 3 bases from V and 2 bases from J, the junction contained 7 bases not matched to a gene. The germline gives CDR1 SGHNT, CDR2 YYREEE (reference sequence). As DNA, the CDR3 is TGTGCCAGCAGCTCAACCTGGACAGGGACCTACGAGCAGTACTTC. It translates to CASSSTWTGTYEQYF.

The genes are TRBV7-8 and TRBJ1-4; D might be TRBD1 (5 bases). The V gene lost 5 bases and the J gene lost 8 bases, with 9 bases spanning the gap. The CDR3 runs to 12 residues. Germline V gene lookup returns CDR1 SGHVS and CDR2 FQNEAQ. CDR3 region: CASSRRGEKLFF. The CDR3 DNA follows: TGTGCCAGCAGCCGTAGGGGAGAAAAACTGTTTTTT.

This clonotype was counted only a few times. The chain employs TRBV29-1 and TRBJ1-1; 7 nucleotides line up with TRBD1. The CDR3 spans 11 residues. Germline V gene data show CDR1 as SQVTM and CDR2 as ANQGSEA. The junction had 2 bases not matched to a gene; V was cut back by 7 bases and J by 3 bases. The CDR3 DNA is TGCAGCGGGACAGGCCACACTGAAGCTTTCTTT. This sequence encodes CSGTGHTEAFF.